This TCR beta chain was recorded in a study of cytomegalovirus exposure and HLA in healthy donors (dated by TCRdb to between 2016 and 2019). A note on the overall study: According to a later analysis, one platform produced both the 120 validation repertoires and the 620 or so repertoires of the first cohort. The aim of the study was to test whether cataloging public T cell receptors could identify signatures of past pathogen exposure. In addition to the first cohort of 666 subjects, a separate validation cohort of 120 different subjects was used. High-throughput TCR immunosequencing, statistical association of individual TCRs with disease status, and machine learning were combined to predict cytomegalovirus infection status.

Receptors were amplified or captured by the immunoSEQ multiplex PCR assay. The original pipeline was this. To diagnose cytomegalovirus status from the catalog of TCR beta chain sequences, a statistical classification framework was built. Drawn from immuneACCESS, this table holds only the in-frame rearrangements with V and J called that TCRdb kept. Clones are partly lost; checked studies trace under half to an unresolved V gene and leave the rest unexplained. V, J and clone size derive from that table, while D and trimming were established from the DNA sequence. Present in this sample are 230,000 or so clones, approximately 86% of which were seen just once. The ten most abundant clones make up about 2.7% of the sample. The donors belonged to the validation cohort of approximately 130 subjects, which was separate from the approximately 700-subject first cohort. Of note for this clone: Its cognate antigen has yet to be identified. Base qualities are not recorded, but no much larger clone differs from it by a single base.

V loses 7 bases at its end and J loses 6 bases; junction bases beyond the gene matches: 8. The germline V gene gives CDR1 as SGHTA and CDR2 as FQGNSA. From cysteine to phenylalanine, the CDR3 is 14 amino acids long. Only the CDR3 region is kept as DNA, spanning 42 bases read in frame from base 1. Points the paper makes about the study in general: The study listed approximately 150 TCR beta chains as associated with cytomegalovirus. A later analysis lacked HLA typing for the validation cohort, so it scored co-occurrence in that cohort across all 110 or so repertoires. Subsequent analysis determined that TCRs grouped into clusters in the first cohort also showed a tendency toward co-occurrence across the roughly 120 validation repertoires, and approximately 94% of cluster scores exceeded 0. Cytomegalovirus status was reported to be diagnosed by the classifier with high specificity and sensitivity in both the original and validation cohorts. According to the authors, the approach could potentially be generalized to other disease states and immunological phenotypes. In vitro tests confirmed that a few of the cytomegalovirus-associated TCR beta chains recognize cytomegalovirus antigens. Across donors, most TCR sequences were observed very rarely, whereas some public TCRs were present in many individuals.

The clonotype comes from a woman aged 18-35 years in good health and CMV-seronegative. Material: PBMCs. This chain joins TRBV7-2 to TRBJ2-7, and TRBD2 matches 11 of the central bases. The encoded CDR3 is CASTQTSGIGEQYF. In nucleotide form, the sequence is TGTGCCAGCACCCAGACTAGCGGGATTGGCGAGCAGTACTTC.